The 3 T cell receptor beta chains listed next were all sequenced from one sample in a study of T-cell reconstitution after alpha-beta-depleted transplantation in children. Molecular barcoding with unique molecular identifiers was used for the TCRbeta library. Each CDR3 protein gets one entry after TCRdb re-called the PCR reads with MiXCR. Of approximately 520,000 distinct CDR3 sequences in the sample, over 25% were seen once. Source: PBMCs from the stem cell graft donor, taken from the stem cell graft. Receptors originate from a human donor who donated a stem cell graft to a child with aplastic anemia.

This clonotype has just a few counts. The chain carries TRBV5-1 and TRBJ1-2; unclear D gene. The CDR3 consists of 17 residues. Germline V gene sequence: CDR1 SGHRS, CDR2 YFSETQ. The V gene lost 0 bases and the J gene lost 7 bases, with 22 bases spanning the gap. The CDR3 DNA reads TGCGCCAGCAGCTTGGCTCAGGATTGGGCTTCTTTAGGTGGCTACACCTTC. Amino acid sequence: CASSLAQDWASLGGYTF.

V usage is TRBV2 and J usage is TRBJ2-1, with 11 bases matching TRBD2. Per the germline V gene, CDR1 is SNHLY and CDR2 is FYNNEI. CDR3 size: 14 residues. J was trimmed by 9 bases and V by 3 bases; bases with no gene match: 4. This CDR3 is CASSDTSGSTEQFF. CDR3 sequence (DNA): TGTGCCAGCAGTGATACTAGCGGGAGTACTGAGCAGTTCTTC.

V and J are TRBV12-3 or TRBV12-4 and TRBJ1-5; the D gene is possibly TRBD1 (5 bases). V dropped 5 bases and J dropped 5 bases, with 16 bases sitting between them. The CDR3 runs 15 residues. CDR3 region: CASSPPGSGDQPQHF. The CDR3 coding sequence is TGTGCCAGCAGTCCCCCGGGGTCGGGGGATCAGCCCCAGCATTTT.